The rows below give T cell receptor beta chains drawn from one sample of a study of cytomegalovirus exposure and HLA in healthy donors. Data came from immunoSEQ multiplex PCR; TCRdb stores just in-frame clones and leaves some out. This table has approximately 100,000 clones, 65% to 80% appearing once. Sequencing used PBMCs. The receptor set was obtained from a man between 40 and 49 years old in good health and CMV-seropositive. Each CDR3 is given with its conserved first and last residue. Each record gives: V gene, clone size, J gene, D gene, CDR3 DNA, CDR3 protein. A D gene is named only where the DNA matches it firmly. Where a row states a size, it is once, few, many or the class of an expanded clone; other rows omit it.

>TRBV7-2|-|TRBJ2-3|TRBD2
TGTGCCAGCAGACGGAGCGGGGTGGGTGCAGATACGCAGTATTTT
CASRRSGVGADTQYF
>TRBV19|-|TRBJ2-5|TRBD1
TGTGCCAGTAGTAATGCAGGACAGGGCGAGACCCAGTACTTC
CASSNAGQGETQYF
>TRBV6-5|once|TRBJ2-1|-
TGTGCCAGCAGTTACTCCAGGCTACGGAATGAGCAGTTCTTC
CASSYSRLRNEQFF
>TRBV6-4|-|TRBJ2-2|-
TGTGCCAGCAGTGGCGGGGACACCGGGGAGCTGTTTTTT
CASSGGDTGELFF
>TRBV4-2|medium-sized|TRBJ2-7|-
TGTGCCAGCAGCCAAGAGGAATCCGTTTCAGGCGAGCAGTACTTC
CASSQEESVSGEQYF
>TRBV18|once|TRBJ2-5|TRBD2
TGTGCCAGCTCACCAGGGACTAGAGAGACCCAGTACTTC
CASSPGTRETQYF
>TRBV6-5|-|TRBJ2-5|-
TGTGCCAGCAGTTACCTTTTATCAGGGAAAGAGACCCAGTACTTC
CASSYLLSGKETQYF
>TRBV30|-|TRBJ1-6|-
TGTGCCTGGACAGCGGGGCCATCACCCCTCCACTTT
CAWTAGPSPLHF
>TRBV5-1|-|TRBJ2-6|-
TGCGCCAGCAGCGGGCAGGGATCCGCCGGGGCCAACGTCCTGACTTTC
CASSGQGSAGANVLTF
>TRBV18|-|TRBJ2-2|-
TGTGCCAGCTGGAACCAGGGGTCCACCGGGGAGCTGTTTTTT
CASWNQGSTGELFF
>TRBV7-9|-|TRBJ2-2|TRBD1
TGTGCCAGCAGCCCTCCGGGACAGGGGGTTAGCGGGGAGCTGTTTTTT
CASSPPGQGVSGELFF
>TRBV4-1|few|TRBJ1-2|TRBD1
TGCGCCAGCAGCCAAGATCCAAACAGGGGAGGCTATGGCTACACCTTC
CASSQDPNRGGYGYTF
>TRBV19|-|TRBJ2-7|-
TGTGCCAGTAGTCCCGGGACTTCAGCCATCTACGAGCAGTACTTC
CASSPGTSAIYEQYF
>TRBV11-2|-|TRBJ1-1|TRBD1
TGTGCCAGCAGCTGGGACAGGACCCCTGCTCCTTTCTTT
CASSWDRTPAPFF
>TRBV6-4|-|TRBJ2-1|-
TGTGCCAGCAGTGACTCACAAAACAATGAGCAGTTCTTC
CASSDSQNNEQFF
>TRBV19|-|TRBJ1-2|TRBD1
TGTGCCAGTAGTAGACAGGGGACCAACTATGGCTACACCTTC
CASSRQGTNYGYTF
>TRBV10-3|-|TRBJ1-1|-
TGTGCCATCAGTGAATTCGGGACTTCCAAAAGCCAGAACACTGAAGCTTTCTTT
CAISEFGTSKSQNTEAFF
>TRBV7-2|-|TRBJ2-3|TRBD2
TGTGCCAGCAGCCTGCCCGGACTAGCGGGGGGGCCGTCCCCAGATACGCAGTATTTT
CASSLPGLAGGPSPDTQYF
>TRBV15|-|TRBJ1-5|TRBD1
TGTGCCACCAGCAGAGATTTACAGGGGGAGCCCCCAAAGCCCCAGCATTTT
CATSRDLQGEPPKPQHF
>TRBV4-1|once|TRBJ2-7|-
TGCGCCAGCAGCTCAGACGGAGCCTACGAGCAGTACTTC
CASSSDGAYEQYF
>TRBV5-8|-|TRBJ2-7|-
TGTGCCAGCAGGGGCAGGGCCTCCTACGAGCAGTACTTC
CASRGRASYEQYF
>TRBV5-6|-|TRBJ2-7|-
TGTGCCAGCAGCGGGACTTGGGGTAGTACGGCAGGGACCTACGAGCAGTACTTC
CASSGTWGSTAGTYEQYF
>TRBV4-1|-|TRBJ2-7|TRBD1
TGCGCCAGCAGCCAAGATGGTGGTCCGGGCAGGGGGTACTTCGAGCAGTACTTC
CASSQDGGPGRGYFEQYF
>TRBV7-9|few|TRBJ2-7|-
TGTGCCAGCAGCTCGCCAGGGTGGGGGCAGGTCGAGCAGTACTTC
CASSSPGWGQVEQYF
>TRBV30|-|TRBJ2-7|TRBD1
TGTGCCTGGAATACAGGGGGCGCGTCCGAGCAGTACTTC
CAWNTGGASEQYF
>TRBV16|-|TRBJ1-1|TRBD1
TGTGCCAGCAGTCCCTCCGCGACAGGGCGGACGGATGAAGCTTTCTTT
CASSPSATGRTDEAFF
>TRBV25-1|-|TRBJ1-1|-
TGTGCCAGCAGTGACCCCCCCGAGTTCACTGAAGCTTTCTTT
CASSDPPEFTEAFF
>TRBV5-8|-|TRBJ2-2|-
TGTGCCAGCAGGTTGGGCCGGTGGGGCAGGGCGAACACCGGGGAGCTGTTTTTT
CASRLGRWGRANTGELFF
>TRBV6-4|-|TRBJ2-7|-
TGTGCCAGCAGTGACTCGAGCTGGTACGAGCAGTACTTC
CASSDSSWYEQYF
>TRBV2|-|TRBJ1-5|TRBD1
TGTGCCAGCAGTTGGGGACAGGGCAATCAGCCCCAGCATTTT
CASSWGQGNQPQHF
>TRBV6-6|-|TRBJ1-3|TRBD1
TGTGCCAGCAGTTATCAGGGGGCTGGAAACACCATATATTTT
CASSYQGAGNTIYF
>TRBV23-1|-|TRBJ1-5|-
TGCGCCAGCAGTCCGGGGGGACGCAATCAGCCCCAGCATTTT
CASSPGGRNQPQHF
>TRBV7-9|-|TRBJ2-7|TRBD1
TGTGCCAGCAGCTCGACAGGGGCCTACGAGCAGTACTTC
CASSSTGAYEQYF
>TRBV7-9|few|TRBJ2-2|-
TGTGCCAGCAGCTTATACGGGAACACCGGGGAGCTGTTTTTT
CASSLYGNTGELFF
>TRBV28|-|TRBJ1-1|TRBD1
TGTGCCAGCAGACGACAGGGAATGGATACTGAAGCTTTCTTT
CASRRQGMDTEAFF
>TRBV6-1|-|TRBJ2-5|TRBD2
TGTGCCAGTACGGGGGGGCCAGAGACCCAGTACTTC
CASTGGPETQYF
>TRBV2|-|TRBJ2-7|-
TGTGCCAGCAGCCAGGAACTAGTATACTTC
CASSQELVYF